The 8 T cell receptor beta chains in this list originate from one sample, sequenced in a study of blood T cell repertoires in COVID-19. TCRdb's copy holds only in-frame clones and misses some; the assay was immunoSEQ multiplex PCR. The repertoire has some 300,000 clones, approximately 89% of them found once; the top ten carry roughly a tenth. Material for sequencing was PBMCs or T cells enriched from blood (not recorded which). The receptors originated from a middle-aged woman who had recovered from COVID-19.

A single count supports this clone. The genes are TRBV21-1 and TRBJ1-2. TRBV21-1 is annotated as a pseudogene. CDR3 length equals 16 residues. For the CDR3, the DNA is TGTGCCAGCAGCCCACCTCAGCGGAACGGTAACTATGGCTACACCTTC. Encoded protein: CASSPPQRNGNYGYTF.

The chain is built from TRBV29-1 and TRBJ2-1; 7 bases line up with TRBD2. V lost 3 bases to trimming and J lost 4 bases; unmatched junction nucleotides: 6. This CDR3 is built from 14 residues. Per the germline V gene, CDR1 is SQVTM and CDR2 is ANQGSEA. Here the CDR3 DNA reads TGCAGCGTTGAGCCGACTAGCTTTTACAATGAGCAGTTCTTC. It is translated as CSVEPTSFYNEQFF.

This clone has a single count. The rearrangement links TRBV20-1 to TRBJ1-2; 9 positions agree with TRBD1. The V gene end was trimmed by 3 bases and the J gene end by 8 bases; junction bases not matched to a gene: 7. The CDR3 runs 13 residues. The germline gives CDR1 DFQATT, CDR2 SNEGSKA (reference sequence). CDR3 DNA: TGCAGTGCTAGTAAACAGGGGGCGCGAGGCTACACCTTC. It codes for CSASKQGARGYTF.

The rearrangement uses TRBV9 and TRBJ1-5; no definite D call. Germline V gene lookup returns CDR1 SGDLS and CDR2 YYNGEE. The CDR3 totals 15 residues. V was shortened by 2 bases and J by 0 bases, with 9 bases between the two germline ends. Written as DNA, the CDR3 is TGTGCCAGCAGCGTCGGGGTATTTAGCAATCAGCCCCAGCATTTT. As protein: CASSVGVFSNQPQHF. Filled out from reference TRBV9 and TRBJ1-5, the complete variable domain reads DSGVTQTPKHLITATGQRVTLRCSPRSGDLSVYWYQQSLDQGLQFLIQYYNGEERAKGNILERFSAQQFPDLHSELNLSSLELGDSALYFCASSVGVFSNQPQHFGDGTRLSIL.

V and J are TRBV9 and TRBJ1-3; no clear D gene. Per germline, CDR1 SGDLS and CDR2 YYNGEE. Trimming left V 3 bases short and J 0 bases short, with 10 bases between. This CDR3 region has 15 residues. The CDR3 reads CASSGFGVSGNTIYF. The CDR3, as DNA: TGTGCCAGCAGCGGGTTCGGGGTCTCTGGAAACACCATATATTTT.

The rearrangement links TRBV19 to TRBJ2-2; 11 bases fit TRBD1. This CDR3 spans 17 amino acids. Trimming removed 6 bases from V and 4 bases from J; junction bases left unmatched: 10. Looked up from germline, CDR1 is LNHDA and CDR2 is SQIVND (reference sequence). The CDR3 DNA reads as TGTGCCAGTAGCCAATTCGGACAGGGGGCATCCACCGGGGAGCTGTTTTTT. This encodes CASSQFGQGASTGELFF.

The chain links TRBV29-1 to TRBJ1-1; 7 positions match TRBD1. CDR1 SQVTM and CDR2 ANQGSEA come from the germline V gene. The CDR3 spans 13 residues. The junction had 7 bases not matched to a gene; V was cut back by 4 bases and J by 5 bases. CDR3 amino acids: CSVGPTGDTEAFF. Here the CDR3 DNA reads TGCAGCGTTGGGCCCACAGGGGATACTGAAGCTTTCTTT.

This clone came up once. This chain connects TRBV28 to TRBJ1-4, with D unclear. V lost 5 bases and J lost 3, with 10 bases in between. Germline V gene sequence: CDR1 MDHEN, CDR2 SYDVKM. CDR3 length equals 14 residues. Written as DNA, the CDR3 is TGTGCCAGCAGTCAAATTGAGGCTAATGAAAAACTGTTTTTT. The encoded protein is CASSQIEANEKLFF. Full variable domain (outside the CDR3, taken from reference TRBV28 and TRBJ1-4): DVKVTQSSRYLVKRTGEKVFLECVQDMDHENMFWYRQDPGLGLRLIYFSYDVKMKEKGDIPEGYSVSREKKERFSLILESASTNQTSMYLCASSQIEANEKLFFGSGTQLSVL.